Listed below are T cell receptor beta chains from one sample, sequenced in a study of response to subunit inactivated influenza vaccine. Using its own MiXCR run on the RT-PCR reads, TCRdb lists one record per CDR3 protein. The data hold 400,000 to 650,000 distinct CDR3 sequences, with approximately 7.3% observed a single time. Material: PBMCs from blood, obtained less than 25 months after vaccination. Source of these receptors: a man aged 45 to 70 who received an inactivated influenza vaccine. Each CDR3 is given with its conserved first and last residue. A D gene is named only where the DNA matches it firmly. Size is stated for part of the rows, as once, few or many counts, or as a class when the clone is expanded.

V gene,J gene,clone size,D gene,CDR3 protein,CDR3 DNA
TRBV11-2,TRBJ2-5,many,-,CASSFGREETQYF,TGTGCCAGCAGTTTTGGCAGGGAAGAGACCCAGTACTTC
TRBV7-2,TRBJ2-3,few,-,CASSLLVASPDTQYF,TGTGCCAGCAGCTTACTTGTAGCCTCACCAGATACGCAGTATTTT
TRBV9,TRBJ2-7,few,TRBD1,CASSVGGTERYEQYF,TGTGCCAGCAGCGTAGGGGGGACAGAGAGATACGAGCAGTACTTC
TRBV14,TRBJ2-5,few,TRBD2,CASSHITRDYHF,TGTGCCAGCAGCCATATAACCCGGGACTATCATTTC
TRBV3-1,TRBJ1-3,-,-,CASSQVTGPYSGNTIYF,TGTGCCAGCAGCCAAGTCACCGGGCCATACTCTGGAAACACCATATATTTT
TRBV10-3,TRBJ2-1,many,TRBD2,CAISDLGTSGSKNEQFF,TGTGCCATCAGTGACCTCGGGACTAGCGGGAGTAAAAATGAGCAGTTCTTC
TRBV20-1,TRBJ2-3,-,TRBD1,CSAPGTGKNTQYF,TGCAGTGCTCCAGGGACAGGCAAAAATACGCAGTATTTT
TRBV7-2,TRBJ1-5,many,-,CASSLGGDRRGPQHF,TGTGCCAGCAGCTTAGGTGGAGACCGCAGGGGGCCCCAGCATTTT
TRBV12-3/TRBV12-4,TRBJ2-1,-,TRBD2,CASSLLAGVVDEQFF,TGTGCCAGCAGCCTACTAGCGGGAGTGGTAGATGAGCAGTTCTTC
TRBV5-1,TRBJ2-1,many,-,CASRPSEYNEQFF,TGCGCCAGCAGGCCTAGCGAGTACAATGAGCAGTTCTTC
TRBV20-1,TRBJ1-6,few,-,CSASGPGSSYNSPLHF,TGCAGTGCTTCTGGCCCCGGAAGCTCCTATAATTCACCCCTCCACTTT
TRBV5-6,TRBJ1-5,-,TRBD1,CARGPGNRQGLQPQHF,TGTGCCAGGGGCCCTGGAAATCGACAGGGGTTGCAGCCCCAGCATTTT
TRBV4-1,TRBJ1-5,many,-,CASSQVDLGLGNQPQHF,TGCGCCAGCAGCCAAGTTGATCTCGGTTTGGGCAATCAGCCCCAGCATTTT
TRBV7-8,TRBJ2-1,-,TRBD1,CASSLNRVPGGQFF,TGTGCCAGCAGCTTAAATAGGGTACCAGGGGGGCAGTTCTTC
TRBV20-1,TRBJ2-3,-,TRBD2,CSARGPSGVSTDTQYF,TGCAGTGCTAGAGGCCCTAGCGGTGTTAGCACAGATACGCAGTATTTT
TRBV9,TRBJ2-1,few,-,CASSGGDSISYNEQFF,TGTGCCAGCAGCGGCGGGGACAGTATTTCCTACAATGAGCAGTTCTTC
TRBV4-2,TRBJ1-5,many,-,CASSQAQQGFPNQPQHF,TGTGCCAGCAGCCAAGCCCAACAAGGGTTTCCAAATCAGCCCCAGCATTTT
TRBV29-1,TRBJ2-1,many,TRBD2,CSASAYLGGNEQFF,TGCAGCGCCTCGGCTTACTTGGGAGGGAATGAGCAGTTCTTC
TRBV4-1,TRBJ1-3,few,-,CASSVQGRNTIYF,TGCGCCAGCAGCGTACAGGGCAGGAACACCATATATTTT
TRBV29-1,TRBJ2-5,many,-,CSVERGYETQYF,TGCAGCGTTGAACGGGGTTACGAGACCCAGTACTTC
TRBV20-1,TRBJ1-6,-,-,CSAREQHLYNSPLHF,TGCAGTGCTAGAGAACAGCACCTATATAATTCACCCCTCCACTTT
TRBV20-1,TRBJ2-1,few,TRBD2,CSARDLAGGENEQFF,TGCAGTGCTAGGGATCTAGCGGGGGGGGAGAATGAGCAGTTCTTC
TRBV12-3/TRBV12-4,TRBJ2-2,-,TRBD1,CASSLVDRANTGELFF,TGTGCCAGCAGTTTAGTGGACAGGGCGAACACCGGGGAGCTGTTTTTT
TRBV6-5,TRBJ2-7,few,TRBD2,CASSYTSGSRDEQYF,TGTGCCAGCAGTTATACTAGCGGGAGCAGAGACGAGCAGTACTTC
TRBV12-3/TRBV12-4,TRBJ2-1,few,TRBD2,CAVRLAGDQFF,TGTGCCGTCAGACTAGCGGGAGACCAGTTCTTC
TRBV28,TRBJ2-3,-,TRBD2,CASRLAASDTQYF,TGTGCCAGCAGACTAGCGGCCTCAGATACGCAGTATTTT
TRBV18,TRBJ1-2,-,-,CASSPLVQGVIVTHTF,TGTGCCAGCTCACCCCTAGTGCAGGGTGTAATCGTGACCCACACCTTC
TRBV7-9,TRBJ1-1,few,-,CASSLYREGDTEAFF,TGTGCCAGCAGCTTATACAGGGAAGGGGACACTGAAGCTTTCTTT
TRBV6-5,TRBJ2-7,-,TRBD1,CASSYAGTGTPGQYF,TGTGCCAGCAGTTACGCCGGGACAGGGACCCCGGGGCAGTACTTC
TRBV6-1,TRBJ1-2,many,-,CASIWAHSKGGYTF,TGTGCCAGCATCTGGGCACACTCAAAGGGTGGCTACACCTTC
TRBV29-1,TRBJ2-3,-,-,CSVDSHTQYF,TGCAGCGTTGACAGCCATACGCAGTATTTT
TRBV28,TRBJ2-5,-,TRBD1,CASSSSGQGRETQYF,TGTGCCAGCAGCTCTTCAGGACAGGGCCGGGAGACCCAGTACTTC
TRBV12-3/TRBV12-4,TRBJ2-2,many,TRBD1,CASRQGANTGELFF,TGTGCCAGCAGACAGGGGGCAAACACCGGGGAGCTGTTTTTT
TRBV12-3/TRBV12-4,TRBJ1-5,many,TRBD1,CASSPPDRVAQPQHF,TGTGCCAGCAGTCCACCAGACAGGGTCGCTCAGCCCCAGCATTTT
TRBV28,TRBJ2-7,many,TRBD1,CASSALRYRGSYEQYF,TGTGCCAGCAGTGCTCTACGATACAGGGGATCATACGAGCAGTACTTC
TRBV5-1,TRBJ2-7,-,-,CASSYRTESYEQYF,TGCGCCAGCAGCTATAGGACAGAGTCCTACGAGCAGTACTTC
TRBV20-1,TRBJ2-7,few,-,CSASDKSDYEQYF,TGCAGTGCTAGCGATAAGTCGGACTACGAGCAGTACTTC
TRBV30,TRBJ2-2,many,TRBD2,CAWSVRGGRTGELFF,TGTGCCTGGAGTGTGCGGGGGGGTCGAACCGGGGAGCTGTTTTTT